Below, 3 T cell receptor beta chains from the same sample are listed, as sequenced in a study of siplizumab effects on memory and regulatory T cells. Only in-frame clones appear in the TCRdb table, and some are missing; sequencing was by immunoSEQ multiplex PCR. In the table there are about 110,000 clones, over 85% of which are singletons. The sequencing input was CD4+ T cells sorted from blood. These TCRs come from a human donor in good health.

This clone appeared a single time. The chain is built from TRBV5-1 and TRBJ2-1; D call uncertain. Per germline, CDR1 SGHRS and CDR2 YFSETQ. The CDR3 consists of 13 residues. Trimming removed 4 bases from V and 8 bases from J, with 13 bases in between. The CDR3, as DNA: TGCGCCAGCAGCGATGTAAGGGCGGATGAGCAGTTCTTC. Its translation is CASSDVRADEQFF.

The chain employs TRBV11-2 and TRBJ2-2; D unclear. Germline CDR1 SGHAT, CDR2 FQNNGV. Trimming shortened V by 2 bases and J by 6 bases, and 4 bases separated the two germline ends. The CDR3 loop spans 12 amino acids. The CDR3 sequence: CASSLLAGELFF. The CDR3 nucleotides read TGTGCCAGCAGCTTACTGGCCGGGGAGCTGTTTTTT.

DNA for the CDR3: TGTGCCAGCAGCCGCGGCGAGGGGCGCGGCCTGAACTATGGCTACACCTTC. Translating it yields CASSRGEGRGLNYGYTF. This chain links TRBV5-6 with TRBJ1-2, with a tentative D call TRBD1 (5 bases). The V gene lost 4 bases and the J gene lost 2 bases, with 21 bases spanning the gap. The germline CDR1 and CDR2 sequences are SGHDT and YYEEEE. CDR3 length equals 17 residues. Variable domain in full (rest from reference TRBV5-6 and TRBJ1-2): DAGVTQSPTHLIKTRGQQVTLRCSPKSGHDTVSWYQQALGQGPQFIFQYYEEEERQRGNFPDRFSGHQFPNYSSELNVNALLLGDSALYLCASSRGEGRGLNYGYTFGSGTRLTVV.